One and the same sample provided the 7 T cell receptor beta chains below, sequenced in a study of blood T cell repertoires in COVID-19. Using immunoSEQ multiplex PCR, the repertoire was profiled, and TCRdb retains in-frame clones only, with some absent. The table lists 95,000 to 150,000 clones, roughly 84% of them singletons. Sequencing was done on a sample of PBMCs or T cells enriched from blood (not recorded which). Source of these receptors: a woman aged 25 to 39 who had recovered from COVID-19.

A few counts support this clone. This sequence joins TRBV4-1 and TRBJ1-5, with D maybe TRBD1 (5 bases). This CDR3 has 14 residues. Trimming stripped 5 bases from V and 4 bases from J, with 12 bases between. Per the germline V gene, CDR1 is MGHRA and CDR2 is YSYEKL. The chain's CDR3 is CASSSAGLNQPQHF. Here the CDR3 DNA reads TGCGCCAGCAGCAGCGCAGGGCTAAATCAGCCCCAGCATTTT.

This chain uses TRBV28 with TRBJ2-6, with a tentative D call TRBD1 (6 bases). Germline V gives CDR1 MDHEN, CDR2 SYDVKM. The length of the CDR3 is 15 residues. The V end lost 8 bases, the J end lost 8 bases, and 19 bases lay between the germline ends. The CDR3 is CASREEDRSTNVLTF. The DNA of the CDR3 is TGTGCCAGCCGTGAGGAAGACAGGAGTACCAACGTCCTGACTTTC.

The gene calls are TRBV6-5 and TRBJ1-1; the D gene is possibly TRBD1 (6 bases). CDR1 MNHEY and CDR2 SVGAGI come from the germline V gene. Deletions cut 4 bases from V and 0 bases from J, with 12 bases between. The CDR3 length is 15 residues. CDR3 loop: CASSSQGWMNTEAFF. The CDR3 coding sequence is TGTGCCAGCAGTTCACAGGGTTGGATGAACACTGAAGCTTTCTTT.

A single count supports this clone. The chain employs TRBV7-3 and TRBJ2-1, with a tentative D call TRBD2 (5 bases). V lost 5 bases and J 7 bases, leaving 9 bases between the germline ends. The CDR3 contains 12 residues. Germline assignment: CDR1 SGHTA and CDR2 FQGTGA. CDR3 in DNA: TGTGCCAGCAGCCCGGGATTGAATGAGCAGTTCTTC. Its translation is CASSPGLNEQFF. The variable domain in full, completed from reference TRBV7-3 and TRBJ2-1, reads GAGVSQTPSNKVTEKGKYVELRCDPISGHTALYWYRQSLGQGPEFLIYFQGTGAADDSGLPNDRFFAVRPEGSVSTLKIQRTERGDSAVYLCASSPGLNEQFFGPGTRLTVL.

The chain's CDR3 is CASDTGRGEQYF. For the CDR3, the DNA is TGTGCCTCAGACACCGGCAGGGGCGAGCAGTACTTC. The V and J genes are TRBV19 and TRBJ2-7; the D gene is possibly TRBD1 (6 bases). The CDR3 is made up of 12 amino acids. Germline CDR1 is LNHDA and CDR2 is SQIVND (reference sequence). The V end was cut by 11 bases, the J end by 6 bases, with 17 bases between.

The V call is TRBV30, the J call TRBJ1-1, with D perhaps TRBD1 (5 bases). This CDR3 is 13 amino acids long. The germline V gene encodes CDR1 GTSNPN and CDR2 SVGIG (reference sequence). Trimming took 6 bases from V and 4 from J, leaving 15 bases between them. CDR3 amino acids: CACHRGIRTEAFF. The CDR3 DNA sequence: TGTGCCTGCCACCGGGGGATTCGCACTGAAGCTTTCTTT.

This rearrangement joins TRBV18 to TRBJ1-2; D uncertain. CDR1 is KGHSH, CDR2 LQKENI, per germline. The length of the CDR3 is 14 residues. Trimming took off 4 bases at V and 1 base at J, with 10 bases between the two ends. For the CDR3, the DNA is TGTGCCAGCTCACTAAGGGAGGGTAACTATGGCTACACCTTC. Protein: CASSLREGNYGYTF.